The rows below give T cell receptor beta chains drawn from one sample of a study of neoadjuvant anti-PD-1 for oral cavity cancer. Profiled with immunoSEQ multiplex PCR; TCRdb holds only in-frame clones, not every one. The sample includes about 5,800 clones, around 50% of them seen just once. The specimen comprised tumor tissue, sampled after nivolumab (anti-PD-1) treatment. The receptors stem from a person aged 35 to 85 with oral cavity squamous cell carcinoma. The CDR3 runs from the conserved cysteine through the conserved F or W. The D gene is left open where the match is weak. Clone size, where shown, is once, few, many, or a class for clones that have expanded.

j_call clone_size d_call v_call cdr3_nt cdr3_aa
TRBJ2-7 few . TRBV7-3 TGTGCCAGCAGCTTCGATCTTTTCAACGAGCAGTACTTC CASSFDLFNEQYF
TRBJ1-1 . . TRBV7-8 TGTGCCAGCAGCTCGGACGGGGGGTACATGAACACTGAAGCTTTCTTT CASSSDGGYMNTEAFF
TRBJ2-7 few . TRBV9 TGTGCCAGCAGCGTAGGTACAGCAACCTCCTACGAGCAGTACTTC CASSVGTATSYEQYF
TRBJ1-4 . . TRBV11-3 TGTGCCAGCAGCTTAATGGGTGAAAAACTGTTTTTT CASSLMGEKLFF
TRBJ1-1 . TRBD1 TRBV5-1 TGCGCCAGCAGCCCAGGGGGCGGGGGTGTTGTCACTGAAGCTTTCTTT CASSPGGGGVVTEAFF
TRBJ2-7 . TRBD2 TRBV2 TGTGCCGGAAGAGCGGGAGGGCCCCCCGAGCAGTACTTC CAGRAGGPPEQYF
TRBJ2-2 . . TRBV29-1 TGCAGCGTTGGAGGTCAGATGGTCACCGGGGAGCTGTTTTTT CSVGGQMVTGELFF
TRBJ1-2 few . TRBV10-2 TGCGCCAGCAGTGAGTCGGCCCTCGGGGCGGACGGCTACACCTTC CASSESALGADGYTF
TRBJ2-5 once . TRBV6-1 TGTGCCAGCAGTCAAACGAGGGAGACCCAGTACTTC CASSQTRETQYF
TRBJ2-7 . TRBD1 TRBV7-7 TGTGCTAGCAGCCTAGGACAGGACTACGAGCAGTACTTC CASSLGQDYEQYF
TRBJ2-3 . TRBD2 TRBV18 TGTGCCAGCTCCACAAGTAGCGGGAGCCGCACAGATACGCAGTATTTT CASSTSSGSRTDTQYF
TRBJ2-5 . . TRBV2 TGTGCCAGCAGCCTCAGGGGGGGCGAGACCCAGTACTTC CASSLRGGETQYF
TRBJ1-1 . TRBD1 TRBV7-8 TGTGCCAGCAGCCACCTACCGGGACAGCGGATCGCACTGAACACTGAAGCTTTCTTT CASSHLPGQRIALNTEAFF
TRBJ1-1 . TRBD1 TRBV9 TGTGCCAGCAGCGAAAACAGGGGGCAAAACACTGAAGCTTTCTTT CASSENRGQNTEAFF
TRBJ1-4 . TRBD1 TRBV5-5 TGTGCCAGCAGCTTGGTGGGACAGCGAGATAATGAAAAACTGTTTTTT CASSLVGQRDNEKLFF
TRBJ1-1 . . TRBV4-3 TGCGCCAGCAGCAATACAGGGAGAGCTTTCTTT CASSNTGRAFF
TRBJ1-2 once . TRBV7-3 TGTGCCAGCAGCTCAAGCCGAGACTTTAACGGCTACACCTTC CASSSSRDFNGYTF
TRBJ1-1 . . TRBV10-2 TGCGCCAGCACCTTAACTGGGGGCTGGACTGAAGCTTTCTTT CASTLTGGWTEAFF
TRBJ2-2 . . TRBV18 TGTGCCAGCTCACCGAGCAGAACCGGGGAGCTGTTTTTT CASSPSRTGELFF
TRBJ2-1 . . TRBV4-2 TGTGCCAGCAGCCAAGAGGACCCTAGGTTCCCCCAGTTCTTC CASSQEDPRFPQFF
TRBJ1-4 . TRBD1 TRBV19 TGTGCCAGTAGTACTCCGGGACAGGGATCAACTAATGAAAAACTGTTTTTT CASSTPGQGSTNEKLFF
TRBJ1-5 few TRBD1 TRBV4-1 TGCGCCAGCAGCCAAGAGGGCGGGACAGTTATCAATCAGCCCCAGCATTTT CASSQEGGTVINQPQHF
TRBJ1-1 once . TRBV11-2 TGTGCCAGCAGCTCATATGTAGGGGACACTGAAGCTTTCTTT CASSSYVGDTEAFF
TRBJ1-5 . . TRBV6-1 TGTGCCAGCAGTGGGCCCAGCGCTAATAGCAATCAGCCCCAGCATTTT CASSGPSANSNQPQHF
TRBJ1-2 . . TRBV6-5 TGTGCCAGCAGTTACTCGGTGAACAGACCCTATGGCTACACCTTC CASSYSVNRPYGYTF
TRBJ1-4 once . TRBV28 TGTGCCAGCCGCGACTCCGGAGGGGGTAAGGAAAAACTGTTTTTT CASRDSGGGKEKLFF
TRBJ2-5 . TRBD1 TRBV6-5 TGTGCCAGCAGTTACTCAGGACAGGGACCCCAAGAGACCCAGTACTTC CASSYSGQGPQETQYF
TRBJ1-4 few TRBD1 TRBV16 TGTGCCAGCAGCCCGGACAGGGTAGAAAAACTGTTTTTT CASSPDRVEKLFF
TRBJ2-3 few . TRBV6-5 TGTGCCAGCAGTTACGGGGGCTACGAGGGAGATACGCAGTATTTT CASSYGGYEGDTQYF
TRBJ1-5 . . TRBV6-1 TGTGCCAGCAGTGAACCGTGGGGGACCTGGTATGGCAATCAGCCCCAGCATTTT CASSEPWGTWYGNQPQHF
TRBJ1-5 . TRBD1 TRBV7-9 TGTGCCAGCAGCGACAGGGCTAGCAATCAGCCCCAGCATTTT CASSDRASNQPQHF
TRBJ2-6 . . TRBV6-6 TGTGCCAGCAGTTACGGAGGGGCCGGGGCCAACGTCCTGACTTTC CASSYGGAGANVLTF
TRBJ1-2 few . TRBV7-8 TGTGCCAGCAGCACTACGACAGTGGACTATGGCTACACCTTC CASSTTTVDYGYTF
TRBJ2-5 . . TRBV5-1 TGCGCCAGCAGCTTGGGACGGGGCTATGCGGTTGAGACCCAGTACTTC CASSLGRGYAVETQYF
TRBJ2-1 . . TRBV7-2 TGTGCCAGCAGCTTTGCGGTAGGGACCTACAATGAGCAGTTCTTC CASSFAVGTYNEQFF
TRBJ2-7 few TRBD2 TRBV7-2 TGTGCCAGCAGCTTAGCCCCACGATTCGGGAGGTTGGATGGCAGAACCTACGAGCAGTACTTC CASSLAPRFGRLDGRTYEQYF
TRBJ2-3 . . TRBV27 TGTGCCAGCAGTAATAGCCAAGAAGGCACAGATACGCAGTATTTT CASSNSQEGTDTQYF
TRBJ2-2 . . TRBV9 TGTGCCAGCAGCAGCCTGAGAGGAACCGGGGAGCTGTTTTTT CASSSLRGTGELFF
TRBJ1-1 . . TRBV5-5 TGTGCCAGCAGCCCCGAGGGGATACCGAACACTGAAGCTTTCTTT CASSPEGIPNTEAFF
TRBJ1-5 . . TRBV19 TGTGCCAGTAGCCAAGATACAGGTCTGGGTCAGCCCCAGCATTTT CASSQDTGLGQPQHF
TRBJ1-1 . . TRBV12-5 TGTGCTAGTGGTCAAAGGGACACTGAAGCTTTCTTT CASGQRDTEAFF
TRBJ2-5 . TRBD2 TRBV7-2 TGTGCCAGCAGCTTAAGCGGGGGGGCAGGGGAGACCCAGTACTTC CASSLSGGAGETQYF